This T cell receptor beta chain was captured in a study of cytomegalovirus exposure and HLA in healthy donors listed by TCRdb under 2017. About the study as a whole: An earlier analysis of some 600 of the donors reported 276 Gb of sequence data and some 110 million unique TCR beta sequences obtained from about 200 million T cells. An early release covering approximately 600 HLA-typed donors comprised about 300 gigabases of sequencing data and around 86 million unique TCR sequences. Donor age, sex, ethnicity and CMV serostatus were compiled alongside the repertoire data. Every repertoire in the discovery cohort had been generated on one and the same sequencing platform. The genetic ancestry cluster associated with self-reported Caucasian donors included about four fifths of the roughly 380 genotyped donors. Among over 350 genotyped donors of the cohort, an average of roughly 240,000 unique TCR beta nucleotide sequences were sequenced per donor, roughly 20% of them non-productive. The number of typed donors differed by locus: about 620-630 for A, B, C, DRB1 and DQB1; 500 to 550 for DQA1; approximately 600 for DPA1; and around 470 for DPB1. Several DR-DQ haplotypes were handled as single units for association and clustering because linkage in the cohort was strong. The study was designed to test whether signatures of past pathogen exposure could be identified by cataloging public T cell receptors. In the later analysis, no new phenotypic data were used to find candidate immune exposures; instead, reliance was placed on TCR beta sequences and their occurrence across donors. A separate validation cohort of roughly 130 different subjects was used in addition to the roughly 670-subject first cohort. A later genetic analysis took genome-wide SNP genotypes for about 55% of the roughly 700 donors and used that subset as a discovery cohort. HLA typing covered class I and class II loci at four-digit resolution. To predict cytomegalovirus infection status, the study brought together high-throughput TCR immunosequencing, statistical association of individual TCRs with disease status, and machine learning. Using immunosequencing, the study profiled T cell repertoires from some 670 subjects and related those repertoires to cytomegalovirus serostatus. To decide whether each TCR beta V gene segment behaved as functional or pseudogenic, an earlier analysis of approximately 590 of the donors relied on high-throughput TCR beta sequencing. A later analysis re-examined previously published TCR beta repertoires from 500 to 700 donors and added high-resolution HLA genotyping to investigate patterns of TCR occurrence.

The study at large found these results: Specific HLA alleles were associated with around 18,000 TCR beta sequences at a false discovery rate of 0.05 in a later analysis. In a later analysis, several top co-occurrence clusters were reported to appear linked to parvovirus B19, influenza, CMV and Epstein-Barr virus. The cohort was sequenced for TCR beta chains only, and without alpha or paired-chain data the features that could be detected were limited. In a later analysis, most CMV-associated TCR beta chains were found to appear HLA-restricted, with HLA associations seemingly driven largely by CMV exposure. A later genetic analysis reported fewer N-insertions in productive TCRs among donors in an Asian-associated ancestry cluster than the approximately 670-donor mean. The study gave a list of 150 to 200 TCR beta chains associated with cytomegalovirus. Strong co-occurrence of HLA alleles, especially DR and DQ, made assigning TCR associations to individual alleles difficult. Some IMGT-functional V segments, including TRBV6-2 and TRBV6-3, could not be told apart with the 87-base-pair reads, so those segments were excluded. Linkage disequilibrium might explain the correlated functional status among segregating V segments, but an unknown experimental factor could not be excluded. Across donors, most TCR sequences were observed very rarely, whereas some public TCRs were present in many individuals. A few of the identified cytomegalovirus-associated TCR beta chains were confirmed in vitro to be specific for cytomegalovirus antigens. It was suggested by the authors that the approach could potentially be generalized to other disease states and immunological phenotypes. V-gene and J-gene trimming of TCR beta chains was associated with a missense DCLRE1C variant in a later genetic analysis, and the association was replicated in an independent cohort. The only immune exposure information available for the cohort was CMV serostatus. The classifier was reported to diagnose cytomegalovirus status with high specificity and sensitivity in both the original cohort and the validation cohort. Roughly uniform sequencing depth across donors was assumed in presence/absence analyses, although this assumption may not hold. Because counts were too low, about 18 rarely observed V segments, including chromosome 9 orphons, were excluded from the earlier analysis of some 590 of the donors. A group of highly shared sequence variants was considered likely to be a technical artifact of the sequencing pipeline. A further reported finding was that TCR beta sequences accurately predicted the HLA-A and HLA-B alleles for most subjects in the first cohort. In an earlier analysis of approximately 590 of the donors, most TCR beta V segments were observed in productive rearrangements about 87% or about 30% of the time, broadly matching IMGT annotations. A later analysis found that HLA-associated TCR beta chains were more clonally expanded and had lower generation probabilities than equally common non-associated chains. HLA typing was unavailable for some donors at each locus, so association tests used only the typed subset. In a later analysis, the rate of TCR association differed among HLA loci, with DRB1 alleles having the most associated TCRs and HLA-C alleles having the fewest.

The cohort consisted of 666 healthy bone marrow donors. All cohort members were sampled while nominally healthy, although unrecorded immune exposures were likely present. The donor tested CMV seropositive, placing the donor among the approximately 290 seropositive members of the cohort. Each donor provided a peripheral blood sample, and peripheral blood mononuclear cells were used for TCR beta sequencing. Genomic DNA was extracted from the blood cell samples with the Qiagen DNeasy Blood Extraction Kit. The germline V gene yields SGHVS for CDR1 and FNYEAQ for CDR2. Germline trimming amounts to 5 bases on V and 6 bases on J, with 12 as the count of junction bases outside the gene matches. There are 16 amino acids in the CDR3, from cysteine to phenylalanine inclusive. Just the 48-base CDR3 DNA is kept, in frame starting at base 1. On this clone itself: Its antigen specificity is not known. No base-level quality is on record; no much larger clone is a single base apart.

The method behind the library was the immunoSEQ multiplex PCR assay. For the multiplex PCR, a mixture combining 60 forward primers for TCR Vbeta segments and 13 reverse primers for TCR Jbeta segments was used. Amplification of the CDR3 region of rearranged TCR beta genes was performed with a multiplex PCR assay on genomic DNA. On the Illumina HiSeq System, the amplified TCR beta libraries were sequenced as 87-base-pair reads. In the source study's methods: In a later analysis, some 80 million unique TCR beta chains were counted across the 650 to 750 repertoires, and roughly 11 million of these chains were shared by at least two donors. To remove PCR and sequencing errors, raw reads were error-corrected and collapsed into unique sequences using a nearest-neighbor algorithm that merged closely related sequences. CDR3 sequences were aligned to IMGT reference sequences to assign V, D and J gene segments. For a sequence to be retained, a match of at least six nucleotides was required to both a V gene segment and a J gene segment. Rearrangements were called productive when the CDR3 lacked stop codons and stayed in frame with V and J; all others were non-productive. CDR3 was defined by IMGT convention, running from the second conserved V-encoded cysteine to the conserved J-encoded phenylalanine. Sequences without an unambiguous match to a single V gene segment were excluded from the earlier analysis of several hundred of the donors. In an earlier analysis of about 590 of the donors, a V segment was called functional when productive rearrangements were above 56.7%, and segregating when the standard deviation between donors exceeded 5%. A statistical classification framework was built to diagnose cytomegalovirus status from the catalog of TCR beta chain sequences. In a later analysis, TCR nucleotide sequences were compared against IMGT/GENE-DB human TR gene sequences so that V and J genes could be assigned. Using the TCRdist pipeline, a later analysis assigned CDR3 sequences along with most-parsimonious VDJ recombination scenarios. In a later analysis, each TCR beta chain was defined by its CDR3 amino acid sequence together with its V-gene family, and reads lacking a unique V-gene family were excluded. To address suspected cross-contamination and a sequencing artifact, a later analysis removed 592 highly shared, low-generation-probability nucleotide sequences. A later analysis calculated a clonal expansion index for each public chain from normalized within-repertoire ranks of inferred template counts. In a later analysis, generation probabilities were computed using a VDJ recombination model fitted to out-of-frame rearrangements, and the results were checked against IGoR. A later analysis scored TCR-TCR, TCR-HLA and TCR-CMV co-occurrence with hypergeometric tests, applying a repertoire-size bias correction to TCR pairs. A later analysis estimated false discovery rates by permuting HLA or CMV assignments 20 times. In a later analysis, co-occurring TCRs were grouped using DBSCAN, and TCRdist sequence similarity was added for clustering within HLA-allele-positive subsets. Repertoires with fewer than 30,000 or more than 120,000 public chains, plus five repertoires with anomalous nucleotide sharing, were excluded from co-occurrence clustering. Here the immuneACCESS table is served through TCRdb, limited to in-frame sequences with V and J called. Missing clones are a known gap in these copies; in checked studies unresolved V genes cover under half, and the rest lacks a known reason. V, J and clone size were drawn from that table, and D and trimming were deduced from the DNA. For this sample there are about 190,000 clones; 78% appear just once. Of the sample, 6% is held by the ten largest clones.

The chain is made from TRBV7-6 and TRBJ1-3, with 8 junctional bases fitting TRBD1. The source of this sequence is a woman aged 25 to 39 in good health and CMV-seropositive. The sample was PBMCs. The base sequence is TGTGCCAGCAGCCCAGAATCCGGGACAGGCCTAAACACCATATATTTT. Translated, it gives CASSPESGTGLNTIYF.